This TCR beta chain was observed in a study of blood T cell repertoires in COVID-19. The table came from immunoSEQ multiplex PCR; TCRdb's copy has only in-frame clones and leaves some out. The repertoire includes roughly 260,000 clones, about 89% of them detected once, and 8.5% to 10% sits in the top ten. Trimming cost V 0 bases and J 2 bases; bases outside gene matches: 5. CDR1 SGHRS and CDR2 YFSETQ come from the germline V gene. The CDR3 is 15 residues long. Sequenced sample: peripheral blood. This chain connects TRBV5-1 to TRBJ2-7, with 7 bases lining up with TRBD2. The receptor's source is a man aged 40-55 years who had recovered from COVID-19. This CDR3 reads CASSLVAGATYEQYF. The CDR3 coding sequence is TGCGCCAGCAGCTTGGTTGCGGGAGCGACCTACGAGCAGTACTTC.